The 5 T cell receptor beta chains in this list originate from one sample, sequenced in a study of radiotherapy plus CTLA-4 blockade in lung cancer. Produced via immunoSEQ multiplex PCR; TCRdb's table is partial and in-frame only. The sample contains about 62,000 clones, approximately 76% of which appear only once. Sequenced here: peripheral blood, sampled from a patient treated with radiotherapy plus ipilimumab. These receptors originate from a human donor with non-small cell lung cancer who had a complete response to radiotherapy plus ipilimumab.

This clone was detected a few times. The gene calls are TRBV18 and TRBJ2-1; 9 nucleotides align to TRBD1. The germline gives CDR1 KGHSH, CDR2 LQKENI. This CDR3 is built from 13 residues. V gave up 3 bases and J gave up 8 bases; unmatched junction bases: 2. The DNA of the CDR3 is TGTGCCAGCTCACCGGGGACAGGGTATGAGCAGTTCTTC. This gives the protein CASSPGTGYEQFF.

As DNA, the CDR3 is TGCAGCGTTCAAAGGGCCGGAGCGGGATACACAGATACGCAGTATTTT. Its translation is CSVQRAGAGYTDTQYF. The chain links TRBV29-1 to TRBJ2-3; 7 bases are shared with TRBD2. CDR3 size: 16 residues. CDR1 and CDR2 from the germline V gene are SQVTM and ANQGSEA. The trim removed 5 bases at V and 2 bases at J, leaving 13 bases unmatched.

This chain connects TRBV11-2 to TRBJ2-7; weak D call: TRBD2 (6 bases). The germline V gene has CDR1 SGHAT and CDR2 FQNNGV. The CDR3 has 16 amino acids. The germline V and J ends were trimmed by 6 bases and 1 base, with 19 bases remaining between them. CDR3 loop: CASRLTAGLFSYEQYF. For the CDR3, the DNA is TGTGCCAGCAGACTCACGGCGGGGTTGTTTTCCTACGAGCAGTACTTC.

This rearrangement joins TRBV18 to TRBJ2-7; TRBD2 matches 14 bases. The CDR3 sequence is 16 residues long. Germline assignment: CDR1 KGHSH and CDR2 LQKENI. V was clipped by 6 bases and J by 0 bases; unmatched bases: 4. CDR3 DNA: TGTGCCAGCTCGCGGACTAGCGGGGGGTCCTCCTACGAGCAGTACTTC. This codes for CASSRTSGGSSYEQYF.

V gene TRBV6-1 combines with J gene TRBJ1-6; TRBD1 agrees at 7 bases. This CDR3 is 15 amino acids long. With 4 bases clipped from V and 7 bases from J, the junction kept 7 bases outside the gene matches. Germline CDR1 is MNHNS and CDR2 is SASEGT. CDR3 in amino acids: CASSGPDRANSPLHF. CDR3 nucleotide sequence: TGTGCCAGCAGTGGCCCCGACAGGGCCAATTCACCCCTCCACTTT.